This TCR beta chain is drawn from a study of T cells after yellow fever vaccination. Study in general: When fractions had low cell numbers, they were prepared with SMART-Seq v4 Ultra Low Input. Broader study findings: It was the secondary response that reached its peak faster, day 5 versus 15, but it was weaker. Most primary-vaccination clones reappeared after the booster (approximately 95% CD4, about 88% CD8).

From the 5' RACE reads, TCRdb called clonotypes with MiXCR, one entry per CDR3 protein. The data hold around 250,000 distinct CDR3 sequences, with less than 8.5% observed a single time. Many counts were recorded for this clonotype. Its antigen is as yet unknown. The V gene's germline CDR1 is LGHNA and CDR2 YNFKEQ. The CDR3 contains 16 residues. V was pared by 1 base and J by 4 bases, with 13 bases between. The rearrangement uses TRBV4-2 and TRBJ2-2, with D tentatively TRBD2 (6 bases). This receptor was obtained from a man aged 30 to 45 who received the YFV17D yellow fever vaccine. The specimen comprised CD4+ T cells sorted from PBMCs, sampled 15 days after the yellow fever booster vaccination. This CDR3 is CASSQAAGSGTGELFF. CDR3 nucleotide sequence: TGTGCCAGCAGCCAAGCCGCGGGGAGCGGCACCGGGGAGCTGTTTTTT.